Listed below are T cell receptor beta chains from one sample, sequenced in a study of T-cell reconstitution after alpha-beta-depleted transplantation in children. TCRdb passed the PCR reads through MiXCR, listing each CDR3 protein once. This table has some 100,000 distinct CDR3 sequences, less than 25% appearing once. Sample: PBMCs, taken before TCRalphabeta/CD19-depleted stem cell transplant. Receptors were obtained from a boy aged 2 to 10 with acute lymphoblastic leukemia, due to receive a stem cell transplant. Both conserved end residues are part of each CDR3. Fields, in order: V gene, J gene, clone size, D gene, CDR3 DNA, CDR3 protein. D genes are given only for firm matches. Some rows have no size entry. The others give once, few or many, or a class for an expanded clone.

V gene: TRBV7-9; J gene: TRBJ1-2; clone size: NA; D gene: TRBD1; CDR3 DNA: TGTGCCAGCAGCGGACAGGGATGGGACTATGGCTACACCTTC; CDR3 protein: CASSGQGWDYGYTF
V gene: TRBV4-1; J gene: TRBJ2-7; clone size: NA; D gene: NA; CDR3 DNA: TGCGCCAGCAGCCAAGTCCCAGATTACGAGCAGTACTTC; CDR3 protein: CASSQVPDYEQYF
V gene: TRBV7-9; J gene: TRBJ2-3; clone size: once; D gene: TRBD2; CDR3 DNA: TGTGCCAGCAGCTTCCGCGGGAGGGGGACAGATACGCAGTATTTT; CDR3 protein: CASSFRGRGTDTQYF
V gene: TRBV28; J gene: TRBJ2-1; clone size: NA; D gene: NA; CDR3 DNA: TGTGCCAGCAGTTTATTTGACGGGGCGGAGAACAATGAGCAGTTCTTC; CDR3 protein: CASSLFDGAENNEQFF
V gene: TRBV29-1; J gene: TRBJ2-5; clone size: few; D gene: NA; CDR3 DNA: TGCAGCGTTGAAGCACAGGCGGAGACCCAGTACTTC; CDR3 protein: CSVEAQAETQYF
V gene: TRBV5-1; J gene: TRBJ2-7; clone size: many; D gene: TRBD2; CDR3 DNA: TGCGCCAGCAGCGAAACAGCGGGAGGGCTATACGAGCAGTACTTC; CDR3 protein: CASSETAGGLYEQYF
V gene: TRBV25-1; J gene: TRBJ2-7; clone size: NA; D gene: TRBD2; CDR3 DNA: TGTGCCAGCAGTGACTTAGCGGGAGGTAGTTGGTACGAGCAGTACTTC; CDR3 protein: CASSDLAGGSWYEQYF
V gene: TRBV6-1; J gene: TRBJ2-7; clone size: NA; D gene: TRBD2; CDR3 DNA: TGTGCCAGCAGTCCACTAGCGGAGAGGACCGAGCAGTACTTC; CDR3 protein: CASSPLAERTEQYF
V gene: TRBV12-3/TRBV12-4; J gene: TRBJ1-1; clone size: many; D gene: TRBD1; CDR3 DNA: TGTGCCACCGGACAGGCACCGAACACTGAAGCTTTCTTT; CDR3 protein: CATGQAPNTEAFF
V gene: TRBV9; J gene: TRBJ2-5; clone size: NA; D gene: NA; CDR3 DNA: TGTGCCAGCAGCGTTAGCGGACCCCTAGGGGCGGAAGAGACCCAGTACTTC; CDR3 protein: CASSVSGPLGAEETQYF
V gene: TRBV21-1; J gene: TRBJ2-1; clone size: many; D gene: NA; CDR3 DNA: TGTGCCAGCGGCCACGTACAGCGAAGCTCCTACAATGAGCAGTTCTTC; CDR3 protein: CASGHVQRSSYNEQFF
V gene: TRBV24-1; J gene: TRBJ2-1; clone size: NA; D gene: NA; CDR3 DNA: TGTGCCACCAGTGATACGAACCCTGGCATCTACAATGAGCAGTTCTTC; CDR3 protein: CATSDTNPGIYNEQFF
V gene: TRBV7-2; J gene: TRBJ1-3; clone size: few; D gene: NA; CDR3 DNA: TGTGCCAGCAGCCAAAGGCTGGGTTCTGGAAACACCATATATTTT; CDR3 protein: CASSQRLGSGNTIYF
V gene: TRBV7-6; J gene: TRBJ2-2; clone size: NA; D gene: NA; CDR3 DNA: TGTGCCAGCAGCTTTGCTATTGACACCGGGGAGCTGTTTTTT; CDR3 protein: CASSFAIDTGELFF
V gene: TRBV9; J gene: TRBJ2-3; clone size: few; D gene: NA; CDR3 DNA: TGTGCCAGCAGCGTAGCTGAAGTGGATACGCAGTATTTT; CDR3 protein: CASSVAEVDTQYF
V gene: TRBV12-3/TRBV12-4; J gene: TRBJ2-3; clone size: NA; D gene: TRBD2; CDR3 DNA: TGTGCCAGCAGTATCTCAGCCGGGACTAGCGGGAGATATACGCAGTATTTT; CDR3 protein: CASSISAGTSGRYTQYF
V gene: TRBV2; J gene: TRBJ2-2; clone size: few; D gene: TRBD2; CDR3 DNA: TGTGCCAGCAGAAAAGCTAGCGGAGTGGCCGGGGAGCTGTTTTTT; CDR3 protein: CASRKASGVAGELFF
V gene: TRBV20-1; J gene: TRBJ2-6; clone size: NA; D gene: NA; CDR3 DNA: TGCAGTGCTAGCGGGAGCTCTGGGGCCAACGTCCTGACTTTC; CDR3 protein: CSASGSSGANVLTF
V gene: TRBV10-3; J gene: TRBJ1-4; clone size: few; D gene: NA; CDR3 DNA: TGTGCCATCAGTGGGGCAGGGGCAGATGAAAAACTGTTTTTT; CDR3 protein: CAISGAGADEKLFF
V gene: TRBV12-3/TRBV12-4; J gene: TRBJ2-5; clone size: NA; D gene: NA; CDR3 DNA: TGTGCCAGCAGTTATAGGGAGACCCAGTACTTC; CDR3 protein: CASSYRETQYF
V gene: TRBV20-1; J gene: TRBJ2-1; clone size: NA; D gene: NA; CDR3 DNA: TGCAGTGCTGGCGGGACAGCTGACTACAATGAGCAGTTCTTC; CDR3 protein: CSAGGTADYNEQFF
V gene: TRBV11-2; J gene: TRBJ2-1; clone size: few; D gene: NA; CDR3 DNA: TGTGCCAGCAGCTCCGGGACCAACAATGAGCAGTTCTTC; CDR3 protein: CASSSGTNNEQFF
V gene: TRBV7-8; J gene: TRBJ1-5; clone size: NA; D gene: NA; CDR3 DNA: TGTGCCAGTACTAGGTATGGCAATCAGCCCCAGCATTTT; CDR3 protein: CASTRYGNQPQHF
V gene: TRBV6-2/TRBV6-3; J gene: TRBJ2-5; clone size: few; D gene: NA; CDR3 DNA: TGTGCCAGCAGTTACGGGGGAACCCAGTACTTC; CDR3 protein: CASSYGGTQYF
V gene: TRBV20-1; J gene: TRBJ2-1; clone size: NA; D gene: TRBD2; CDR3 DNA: TGCAGTGGCCAGTCATTCCTAACGGGTAGCGGGAGCTCCTACAATGAGCAGTTCTTC; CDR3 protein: CSGQSFLTGSGSSYNEQFF
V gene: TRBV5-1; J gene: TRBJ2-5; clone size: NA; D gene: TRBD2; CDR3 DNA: TGCGCCAGCAGCCGGACTAGCGGAGGTCCAAAAGAGACCCAGTACTTC; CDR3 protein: CASSRTSGGPKETQYF
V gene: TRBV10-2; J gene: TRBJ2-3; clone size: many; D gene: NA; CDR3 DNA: TGCGCCAGCAGTGTCGGGAACGTCCGGGATACGCAGTATTTT; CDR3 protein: CASSVGNVRDTQYF
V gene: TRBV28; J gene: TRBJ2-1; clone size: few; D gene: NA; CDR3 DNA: TGTGCCAGCAACCTACCCTCTGGGCTGCGCGCCTACAATGAGCAGTTCTTC; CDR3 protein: CASNLPSGLRAYNEQFF
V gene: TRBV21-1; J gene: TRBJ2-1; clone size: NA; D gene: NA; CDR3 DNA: TGTGCCAGCAGCATTGTGGCCGGGACTAGCGTGTACAATGAGCAGTTCTTC; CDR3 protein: CASSIVAGTSVYNEQFF
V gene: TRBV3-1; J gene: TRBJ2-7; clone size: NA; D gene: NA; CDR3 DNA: TGTGCCAGCAGGAGGACAGTGGGGGCCTACGAGCAGTACTTC; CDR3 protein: CASRRTVGAYEQYF
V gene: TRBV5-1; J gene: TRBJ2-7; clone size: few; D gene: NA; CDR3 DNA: TGCGCCAGCAGCGCCGAGCCCGAATTATACTACGAGCAGTACTTC; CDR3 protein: CASSAEPELYYEQYF
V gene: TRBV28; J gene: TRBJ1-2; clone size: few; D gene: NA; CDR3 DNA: TGTGCCAGCACCTCCGGGACGGGCCTCACCTTC; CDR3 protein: CASTSGTGLTF
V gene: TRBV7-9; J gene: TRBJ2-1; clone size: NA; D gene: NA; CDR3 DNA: TGTGCCAGCAGCTTAGTGTCCCTCTCCTACAATGAGCAGTTCTTC; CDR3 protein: CASSLVSLSYNEQFF
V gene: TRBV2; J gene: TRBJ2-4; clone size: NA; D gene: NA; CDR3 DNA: TGTGCCAGCAGCCCCGAGGACAGATTCCTAGCCAAAAACATTCAGTACTTC; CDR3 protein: CASSPEDRFLAKNIQYF
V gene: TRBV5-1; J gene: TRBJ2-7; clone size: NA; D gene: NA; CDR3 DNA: TGCGCCAGCAGCCCCAGAAAGGGTTTGATGGACGGCTACGAGCAGTACTTC; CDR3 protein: CASSPRKGLMDGYEQYF
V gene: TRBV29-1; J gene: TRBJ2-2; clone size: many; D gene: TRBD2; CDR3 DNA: TGCAGCGTTGAGATTAGCGGGAGTTCTGAAACCGGGGAGCTGTTTTTT; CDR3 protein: CSVEISGSSETGELFF
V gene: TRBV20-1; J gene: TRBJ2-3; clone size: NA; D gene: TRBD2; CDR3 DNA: TGCAGTGCGTCAACTAGCGGGCCTACAGATACGCAGTATTTT; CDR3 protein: CSASTSGPTDTQYF
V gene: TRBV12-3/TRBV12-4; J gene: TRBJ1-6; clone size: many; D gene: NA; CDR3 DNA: TGTGCCAGCAGTTTTCAGCAGAGCTCCTATAATTCACCCCTCCACTTT; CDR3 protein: CASSFQQSSYNSPLHF
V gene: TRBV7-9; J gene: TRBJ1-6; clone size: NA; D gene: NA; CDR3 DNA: TGTGCCAGCAGCTTATACAGGGAAGGTGTCTCACCCCTCCACTTT; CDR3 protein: CASSLYREGVSPLHF
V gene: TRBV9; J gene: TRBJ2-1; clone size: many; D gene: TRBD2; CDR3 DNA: TGTGCCAGCAGTGTAACCGGGACTAGCGGAGGGGCCCATGAGCAGTTCTTC; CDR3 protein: CASSVTGTSGGAHEQFF
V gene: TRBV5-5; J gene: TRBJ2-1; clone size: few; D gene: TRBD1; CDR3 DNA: TGTGCCAGCAGCTTTAGGCAGGGGGCGGATGTTGAGCAGTTCTTC; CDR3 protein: CASSFRQGADVEQFF
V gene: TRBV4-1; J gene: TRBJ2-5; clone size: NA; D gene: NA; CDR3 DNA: TGCGCCAGCAGCCAATTCTATGGCGGAGGGGCTGAGACCCAGTACTTC; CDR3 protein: CASSQFYGGGAETQYF
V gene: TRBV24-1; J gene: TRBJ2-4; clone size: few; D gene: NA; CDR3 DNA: TGTGCCACCAGTGATTTAGCAGGGGGGGGGATTCAGTACTTC; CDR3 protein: CATSDLAGGGIQYF
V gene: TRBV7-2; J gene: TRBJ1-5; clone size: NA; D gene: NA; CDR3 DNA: TGTGCCAGCAGCTCCCAGGGGAATAGCAATCAGCCCCAGCATTTT; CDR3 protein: CASSSQGNSNQPQHF
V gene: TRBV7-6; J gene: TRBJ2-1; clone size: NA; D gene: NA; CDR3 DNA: TGTGCCAGCAGCTTATTCGGCTTAACCTACAATGAGCAGTTCTTC; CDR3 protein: CASSLFGLTYNEQFF
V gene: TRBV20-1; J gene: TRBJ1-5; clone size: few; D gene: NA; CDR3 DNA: TGCAGCGCGAAAGGGGCAGTTAGCAATCAGCCCCAGCATTTT; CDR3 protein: CSAKGAVSNQPQHF
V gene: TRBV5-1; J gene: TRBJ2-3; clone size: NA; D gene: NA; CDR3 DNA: TGCGCCAGCAGCTTGGGCGACAGACCTCTCGCAGATACGCAGTATTTT; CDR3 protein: CASSLGDRPLADTQYF
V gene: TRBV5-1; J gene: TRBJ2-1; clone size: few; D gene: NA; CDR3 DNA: TGCGCCAGCAGCTTGAGGCCTAGCGTGGATGAGCAGTTCTTC; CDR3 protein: CASSLRPSVDEQFF
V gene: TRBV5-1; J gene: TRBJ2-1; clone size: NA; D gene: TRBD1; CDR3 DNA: TGCGCCAGCAGCTTGTCGGGACAGATTTACAATGAGCAGTTCTTC; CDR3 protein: CASSLSGQIYNEQFF
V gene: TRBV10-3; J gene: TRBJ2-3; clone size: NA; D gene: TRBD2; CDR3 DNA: TGTGCCACGGGACTAGCGGAGGGCATTAGCACAGATACGCAGTATTTT; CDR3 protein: CATGLAEGISTDTQYF
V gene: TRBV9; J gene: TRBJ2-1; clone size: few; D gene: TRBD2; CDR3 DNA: TGTGCCAGCAGCGTAGTTGCTAGCGGGAGCTCCTACAATGAGCAGTTCTTC; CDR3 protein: CASSVVASGSSYNEQFF
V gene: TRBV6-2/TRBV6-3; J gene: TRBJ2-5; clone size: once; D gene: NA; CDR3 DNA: TGTGCCAGCAGTAGAGAGGCACAGATAAAGAGAACCCAGTACTTC; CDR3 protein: CASSREAQIKRTQYF
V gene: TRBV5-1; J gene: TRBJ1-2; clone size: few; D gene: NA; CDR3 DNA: TGCGCCAGCAGCTTGGATCCGATGCAGTCCTATGGCTACACCTTC; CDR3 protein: CASSLDPMQSYGYTF
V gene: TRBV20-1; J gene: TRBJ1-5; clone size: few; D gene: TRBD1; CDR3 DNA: TGCAGTGCTTCCCCCTCACAGGGGGTGAGCAATCAGCCCCAGCATTTT; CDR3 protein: CSASPSQGVSNQPQHF
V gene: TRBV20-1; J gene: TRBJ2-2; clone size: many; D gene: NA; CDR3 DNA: TGCAGTGCTAGATTCATTGGGGGAACCGGGGAGCTGTTTTTT; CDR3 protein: CSARFIGGTGELFF
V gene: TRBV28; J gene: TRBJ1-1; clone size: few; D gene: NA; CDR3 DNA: TGTGCCAGCAGCCGTCGGAGGGGCGTTACTGAAGCTTTCTTT; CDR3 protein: CASSRRRGVTEAFF
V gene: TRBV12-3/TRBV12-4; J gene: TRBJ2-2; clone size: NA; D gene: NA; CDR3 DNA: TGTGCCAGCGGGGGCTCGACCGGCGGGGAGCTGTTTTTT; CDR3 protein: CASGGSTGGELFF
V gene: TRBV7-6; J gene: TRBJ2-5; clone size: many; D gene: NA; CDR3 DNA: TGTGCCAGCAGCCCCCGCCCCGGGGGACCCAACCAAGAGACCCAGTACTTC; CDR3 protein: CASSPRPGGPNQETQYF
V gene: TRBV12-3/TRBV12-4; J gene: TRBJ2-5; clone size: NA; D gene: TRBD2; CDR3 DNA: TGTGCCAGCAGTTGGACTAGCGGAGGAAAAGAGACCCAGTACTTC; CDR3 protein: CASSWTSGGKETQYF
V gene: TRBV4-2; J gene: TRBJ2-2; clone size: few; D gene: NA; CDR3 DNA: TGTGCCAGCAGCCTCGGAGCTGCGCCCGGGGAGCTGTTTTTT; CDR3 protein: CASSLGAAPGELFF